A single sample gave rise to the 31 T cell receptor beta chains below, sequenced in a study of T cells after yellow fever vaccination. TCRdb redid the calling of the 5' RACE reads with MiXCR, one entry per CDR3 protein. Among 200,000 to 300,000 distinct CDR3 sequences listed, around 3.5% were seen once. Sequenced here: PBMCs, sampled 15 days after the yellow fever booster vaccination. The receptor set was obtained from a man between 18 and 35 years old who received the YFV17D yellow fever vaccine.

This clonotype was detected ten times or more. This rearrangement joins TRBV11-2 to TRBJ1-2; 9 positions agree with TRBD1. J gave up 4 bases and V 5 bases, and 2 bases lay outside the gene matches. Germline-derived CDR1 and CDR2 are SGHAT and FQNNGV. The CDR3 spans 13 residues. The CDR3 nucleotides are TGTGCCAGCAGCGGGGACAGGGCCTATGGCTACACCTTC. It is translated as CASSGDRAYGYTF. Together with reference TRBV11-2 and TRBJ1-2, the CDR3 gives the full variable domain: EAGVAQSPRYKIIEKRQSVAFWCNPISGHATLYWYQQILGQGPKLLIQFQNNGVVDDSQLPKDRFSAERLKGVDSTLKIQPAKLEDSAVYLCASSGDRAYGYTFGSGTRLTVV.

V and J are TRBV4-1 and TRBJ1-1; no firm D call. The CDR3 contains 15 residues. The germline V gene encodes CDR1 MGHRA and CDR2 YSYEKL. V was shortened by 2 bases and J by 1 base, with 11 bases between the two germline ends. The CDR3 DNA sequence: TGCGCCAGCAGCCAACCTATGACACGGAACACTGAAGCTTTCTTT. It specifies CASSQPMTRNTEAFF.

This clonotype appeared many times. The chain uses TRBV6-2 or TRBV6-3 and TRBJ1-1; TRBD1 matches at 7 bases. The CDR3 loop spans 15 amino acids. Germline V gene lookup returns CDR1 MNHEY and CDR2 SVGEGT. V shed 3 bases and J 0 bases; nucleotides not matched to a gene: 4. CDR3 amino acids: CASSYPGTVNTEAFF. The CDR3 region has the DNA TGTGCCAGCAGTTATCCCGGGACAGTGAACACTGAAGCTTTCTTT.

This clonotype was recorded at least ten times. The chain couples TRBV7-2 to TRBJ2-1; a weak D match, TRBD1 (5 bases). Trimming stripped 5 bases from V and 8 bases from J, with 13 bases between. The germline CDR1 and CDR2 sequences are SGHTA and FQGNSA. This CDR3 is built from 13 residues. CDR3 in amino acids: CASSLGLGDEQFF. The CDR3 DNA reads as TGTGCCAGCAGCCTCGGTTTAGGGGATGAGCAGTTCTTC.

At least ten counts were recorded for this clonotype. At one of its ends the junction is not consistent with the germline gene, which may arise from a read error. This sequence joins TRBV7-7 and TRBJ2-2; possible D gene TRBD1, 7 bases. The length of the CDR3 is 15 residues. Germline loops: CDR1 SSHAT, CDR2 FNYEAQ (reference sequence). CDR3 in DNA: TGTGCTAGCAGCTTTGCGGGACAGAGTACCGGGGAGCTGTTTTTT. It translates to CASSFAGQSTGELFF.

This clonotype has a count of ten or more. The chain carries TRBV6-5 and TRBJ1-4; 11 bases fit TRBD1. Trimming took 10 bases from V and 8 from J; bases not matched to a gene: 21. The CDR3 sequence is 18 residues long. Germline values: CDR1 MNHEY, CDR2 SVGAGI. The CDR3, as DNA: TGTGCCACCCTCAGGGCCGGACAGGGGGCAGTAAAGAGGGAAAAACTGTTTTTT. As protein: CATLRAGQGAVKREKLFF.

This clonotype occurred many times. The chain uses TRBV7-3 and TRBJ1-6; 8 nucleotides align to TRBD1. The CDR3 has 13 residues. Per germline, CDR1 SGHTA and CDR2 FQGTGA. J was trimmed by 9 bases and V by 5 bases; bases with no gene match: 3. CDR3 sequence (DNA): TGTGCCAGCAGCCAAACAGGGGGTTCACCCCTCCACTTT. Protein product: CASSQTGGSPLHF.

At least ten counts were recorded for this clonotype. This sequence joins TRBV7-2 and TRBJ2-1; tentatively, D is TRBD1 or TRBD2 (5 bases each). The CDR3 consists of 13 residues. CDR1 and CDR2 from the germline V gene are SGHTA and FQGNSA. V lost 5 bases and J lost 9, with 14 bases in between. This CDR3 is CASSQSRDGEQFF. CDR3 DNA: TGTGCCAGCAGCCAAAGTAGGGACGGTGAGCAGTTCTTC.

V and J are TRBV20-1 and TRBJ2-7; D unclear. There are 13 residues in the CDR3. Germline-derived CDR1 and CDR2 are DFQATT and SNEGSKA (reference sequence). Trimming shortened V by 3 bases and J by 7 bases, and 16 bases separated the two germline ends. CDR3 protein: CSARSRNLGEQYV. In nucleotides, the CDR3 is TGCAGTGCTAGGTCCCGGAACTTGGGAGAGCAGTACGTC.

This clonotype was counted at least ten times. The V and J genes are TRBV5-6 and TRBJ2-3; 7 bases align to TRBD2. CDR3 length: 15 amino acids. V was pared by 1 base and J by 7 bases, with 9 bases of the junction left unmatched. The germline V gene encodes CDR1 SGHDT and CDR2 YYEEEE. The CDR3 bases are TGTGCCAGCAGCTTGTCCAGCGGGGTCCCGTATACGCAGTATTTT. Its translation: CASSLSSGVPYTQYF.

Ten or more counts support this clonotype. The V gene is TRBV7-4, the J gene TRBJ2-7, with 8 nucleotides matching TRBD1. There are 14 residues in the CDR3. Germline V CDR1 and CDR2: SGHVT, SQSDAQ. The J segment lost 3 bases and the V segment lost 1 base, leaving 2 bases of the junction unmatched. CDR3 sequence (DNA): TGTGCCAGCAGCTTAGTGGGACAGGTCTACGAGCAGTACGTC. Residues: CASSLVGQVYEQYV.

This clonotype was counted many times. The V and J genes are TRBV5-1 and TRBJ2-1, with D possibly matching TRBD1 (6 bases). CDR1 SGHRS and CDR2 YFSETQ come from the germline V gene. This CDR3 region has 13 residues. The V end was cut by 4 bases, the J end by 3 bases, with 8 bases between. CDR3 loop: CASSATGYNEQFF. CDR3 in DNA: TGCGCCAGCAGCGCGACAGGCTACAATGAGCAGTTCTTC.

This clonotype has at least ten counts. This sequence joins TRBV4-1 and TRBJ2-5; D is unclear. The CDR3 is made up of 13 amino acids. V was trimmed by 2 bases and J by 5 bases, leaving 9 bases between them. Germline assignment: CDR1 MGHRA and CDR2 YSYEKL. The CDR3 nucleotides are TGCGCCAGCAGCCAACGATCGGAGGAGACCCAGTACTTC. Protein product: CASSQRSEETQYF.

This clonotype appeared many times. This chain joins TRBV10-3 and TRBJ2-7; 7 bases fit TRBD2. The V and J ends lost 8 bases and 4 bases, in that order; junction bases with no gene match: 5. The CDR3 has 12 amino acids. Germline assignment: CDR1 ENHRY and CDR2 SYGVKD. The CDR3 sequence is CAIALGGYEQYF. CDR3 sequence (DNA): TGTGCCATCGCTTTGGGGGGGTACGAGCAGTACTTC.

There are many counts of this clonotype. This rearrangement joins TRBV7-9 to TRBJ1-3; a weak D match, TRBD1 (5 bases). CDR1 is SEHNR and CDR2 is FQNEAQ in the germline V gene (reference sequence). V was cut by 2 bases and J by 2 bases, with 10 bases left in between. The CDR3 contains 15 residues. The CDR3 protein is CASSLTGGPGNTIYF. CDR3 DNA: TGTGCCAGCAGCTTAACGGGGGGACCTGGAAACACCATATATTTT. Drawing the rest from reference TRBV7-9 and TRBJ1-3, the complete variable domain is DTGVSQNPRHKITKRGQNVTFRCDPISEHNRLYWYRQTLGQGPEFLTYFQNEAQLEKSRLLSDRFSAERPKGSFSTLEIQRTEQGDSAMYLCASSLTGGPGNTIYFGEGSWLTVV.

This clonotype was recorded many times. This chain uses TRBV5-1 with TRBJ2-7; maybe TRBD1 (6 bases). Germline CDR1 and CDR2: SGHRS and YFSETQ. With 1 base removed from V and 3 bases from J, the gap between germline ends came to 8 bases. CDR3 length equals 13 residues. In DNA, the CDR3 is TGCGCCAGCAGCTTGACAGGGAACTACGAGCAGTACTTC. This codes for CASSLTGNYEQYF. The full variable domain, in which reference TRBV5-1 and TRBJ2-7 provide the parts outside the CDR3, is KAGVTQTPRYLIKTRGQQVTLSCSPISGHRSVSWYQQTPGQGLQFLFEYFSETQRNKGNFPGRFSGRQFSNSRSEMNVSTLELGDSALYLCASSLTGNYEQYFGPGTRLTVT.

The table lists this clonotype with many counts. This chain uses TRBV9 with TRBJ1-3; D uncertain. In germline, CDR1 is SGDLS, CDR2 YYNGEE. There are 14 residues in the CDR3. V was trimmed by 0 bases and J by 4 bases, leaving 8 bases between them. CDR3 residues: CASSVEAAGNTIYF. Written as DNA, the CDR3 is TGTGCCAGCAGCGTAGAGGCCGCCGGAAACACCATATATTTT.

This clonotype was seen ten or more times. The chain links TRBV7-8 to TRBJ2-7; TRBD2 is a possible D gene (5 bases). The CDR3 length is 13 residues. Trimming cost V 5 bases and J 1 base, with 9 bases left between them. The germline V gene has CDR1 SGHVS and CDR2 FQNEAQ. The CDR3 sequence is CASSTRVSYEQYF. CDR3 in DNA: TGTGCCAGCAGCACGAGGGTTTCCTACGAGCAGTACTTC.

This clonotype was detected many times. V and J are TRBV5-1 and TRBJ1-1; 7 bases line up with TRBD1. The germline CDR1 and CDR2 sequences are SGHRS and YFSETQ. This CDR3 contains 16 residues. J gave up 4 bases and V 4 bases, and 13 bases lay outside the gene matches. In DNA form, the CDR3 reads TGCGCCAGCAGCGATCTTCAGGGGGGATTTGGCACTGAAGCTTTCTTT. Amino acid sequence: CASSDLQGGFGTEAFF. Supplemented by reference TRBV5-1 and TRBJ1-1, the full variable domain reads KAGVTQTPRYLIKTRGQQVTLSCSPISGHRSVSWYQQTPGQGLQFLFEYFSETQRNKGNFPGRFSGRQFSNSRSEMNVSTLELGDSALYLCASSDLQGGFGTEAFFGQGTRLTVV.

Details on this clonotype: This may stem from a read error, because a much larger clone lies one nucleotide away. This chain connects TRBV19 to TRBJ1-2, with 7 bases that match TRBD1. Per germline, CDR1 LNHDA and CDR2 SQIVND (reference sequence). The CDR3 has 13 residues. After removal of 6 bases from V and 4 bases from J, the junction contained 5 bases not matched to a gene. This chain's CDR3 is CASSRQGLYGYTF. The DNA for the CDR3 is TGTGCCAGTAGCCGACAGGGTCTCTATGGCTACACCTTC.

This clonotype appeared many times. The chain links TRBV7-9 to TRBJ2-7; D is perhaps TRBD1 (6 bases). Between the trimmed V and J ends, which lost 4 bases and 1 base, there was a span of 14 bases. Per germline, CDR1 SEHNR and CDR2 FQNEAQ (reference sequence). The CDR3 has 15 residues. The CDR3 DNA reads TGTGCCAGCAGCTACCCGACAGGAAGATCCTACGAGCAGTACTTC. Translating gives CASSYPTGRSYEQYF.

This clonotype showed up many times. This chain connects TRBV20-1 to TRBJ2-7; D is possibly TRBD2 (6 bases). Deletions cut 0 bases from V and 7 bases from J, with 13 bases between. This CDR3 contains 13 residues. Germline V CDR1 and CDR2: DFQATT, SNEGSKA (reference sequence). The CDR3 region has the DNA TGCAGTGCTAGAGATTATGGGACTGGGGAGCAGTACGTC. It translates to CSARDYGTGEQYV.

This clonotype was found many times. In DNA, the CDR3 is TGTGCCAGCAGTTTAGATGGCCCAGGGCAAGAGACCCAGTACTTC. Its translation: CASSLDGPGQETQYF. This chain joins TRBV12-3 or TRBV12-4 and TRBJ2-5, with D perhaps TRBD1 (5 bases). CDR3 length: 15 amino acids. V gave up 1 base and J gave up 2 bases, with 11 bases separating them.

Comment on this clonotype: Being one base from a much bigger clone, this may be a read error. The rearrangement uses TRBV6-1 and TRBJ2-5; D gene uncertain. The CDR3 extends over 15 amino acids. With 1 base removed from V and 6 bases from J, the gap between germline ends came to 15 bases. Germline assignment: CDR1 MNHNS and CDR2 SASEGT. CDR3 nucleotides: TGTGCCAGCAGTGAAGAGGGCCCTGGGCGGAAGACCCAGTACTTC. Translation gives CASSEEGPGRKTQYF.

The DNA of the CDR3 is TGTGCCAGCAGTTCCTCTGAGCTCGGGGAGCTGTTTTTT. It encodes CASSSSELGELFF. The chain joins TRBV12-3 or TRBV12-4 to TRBJ2-2; D is ambiguous. This CDR3 comprises 13 residues. Trimming pared 4 bases from V and 7 bases from J, leaving 10 bases between.

This clonotype was observed many times. J is TRBJ1-2 and V is TRBV6-5, with 8 bases identical to TRBD1. V lost 5 bases, J lost 6 bases, and 5 bases stayed unmatched. Germline V gene sequence: CDR1 MNHEY, CDR2 SVGAGI. The CDR3 consists of 13 residues. The CDR3 region has the DNA TGTGCCAGCAGTCAGACAGGGGTCGATGGCTACACCTTC. Translation gives CASSQTGVDGYTF.

This clonotype was seen ten or more times. The chain carries TRBV4-3 and TRBJ2-3; no reliable D call. Per germline, CDR1 LGHNA and CDR2 YSLEER. The CDR3 has 15 amino acids. V was trimmed by 1 base and J by 6 bases, leaving 14 bases between them. The CDR3 here is CASSQAQAARDTQYF. As DNA, the CDR3 is TGCGCCAGCAGCCAAGCTCAGGCGGCCCGGGATACGCAGTATTTT.

This clonotype was seen repeatedly, ten times or more. CDR3 amino acids: CASSSLASQTQYF. CDR3 coding DNA: TGTGCCAGCAGTTCACTAGCATCACAGACCCAGTACTTC. The chain uses TRBV12-3 or TRBV12-4 and TRBJ2-5, with D tentatively TRBD2 (6 bases). Trimming took off 4 bases at V and 6 bases at J, with 12 bases between the two ends. The CDR3 extends over 13 amino acids.

This clonotype appeared many times. The V gene is TRBV5-1, the J gene TRBJ2-7, with D possibly being TRBD1 or TRBD2 (5 bases each). V gave up 4 bases and J gave up 4 bases, with 12 bases separating them. CDR3 length equals 13 residues. Looked up from germline, CDR1 is SGHRS and CDR2 is YFSETQ. CDR3 amino acids: CASSPGTAYEQYF. The DNA for the CDR3 is TGCGCCAGCAGCCCCGGGACGGCGTACGAGCAGTACTTC.

This clonotype was seen many times. The V gene is TRBV7-3, the J gene TRBJ1-1, with D maybe TRBD1 (5 bases). Germline assignment: CDR1 SGHTA and CDR2 FQGTGA. V was clipped by 2 bases and J by 4 bases, with 11 bases between them. The CDR3 is 14 residues long. The CDR3 DNA is TGTGCCAGCAGCTTATACTCTCAGGGCACTGAAGCTTTCTTT. Protein sequence: CASSLYSQGTEAFF.

In this sample, this clonotype turned up many times. The chain couples TRBV7-2 to TRBJ2-1; no reliable D call. Trimming removed 2 bases at V and 7 bases at J, with 9 bases between. Germline CDR1 reads SGHTA; CDR2 reads FQGNSA. This CDR3 is built from 13 residues. The CDR3 DNA is TGTGCCAGCAGCTTATACACCTCGAATGAGCAGTTCTTC. It translates to CASSLYTSNEQFF.